The 23 T cell receptor beta chains in this list originate from one sample, sequenced in a study of cytomegalovirus exposure and HLA in healthy donors. Primers for the PCR totalled 60 Vbeta and 13 Jbeta. Clones were sequenced by immunoSEQ multiplex PCR, and TCRdb holds only the in-frame ones, with some missing. This sample has roughly 220,000 clones, with roughly four fifths found just once. The source material was PBMCs. These TCRs come from a woman aged 40 to 50 in good health and CMV-seronegative.

The CDR3: CASSPGGNTIYF. The CDR3, as DNA: TGTGCCAGCAGCCCCGGGGGGAACACCATATATTTT. The chain employs TRBV9 and TRBJ1-3; a possible D gene is TRBD1 (5 bases). Trimming stripped 4 bases from V and 7 bases from J, with 9 bases between. The length of the CDR3 is 12 residues. Germline values: CDR1 SGDLS, CDR2 YYNGEE.

The chain couples TRBV7-2 to TRBJ2-1; maybe TRBD2 (5 bases). The CDR3 loop spans 17 amino acids. The germline V and J ends were trimmed by 5 bases and 2 bases, with 19 bases remaining between them. CDR1 is SGHTA and CDR2 is FQGNSA in the germline V gene. The CDR3 spells CASSGSRAGPPYNEQFF. The CDR3 nucleotides are TGTGCCAGCAGCGGATCTAGGGCGGGCCCCCCCTACAATGAGCAGTTCTTC.

This chain links TRBV19 with TRBJ2-7, with 8 bases fitting TRBD1. This CDR3 region has 14 residues. The V segment lost 1 base and the J segment 5 bases; nucleotides outside the gene matches: 4. Germline lookup yields CDR1 LNHDA and CDR2 SQIVND (reference sequence). CDR3 sequence: CASSIGTGPHEQYF. The CDR3 coding sequence is TGTGCCAGTAGTATAGGGACAGGGCCCCACGAGCAGTACTTC.

Regarding this clone: The junction departs from germline at one end; a sequencing error may be responsible. The V and J genes are TRBV5-1 and TRBJ1-1, with D unresolved. Germline loops: CDR1 SGHRS, CDR2 YFSETQ. This CDR3 contains 14 residues. The CDR3 bases are TGCGCCAGCAGCTTGGACGAGGGTTGGACTGAAGCTCTCTTT. Translation: CASSLDEGWTEALF.

This clone was recorded a few times. The chain carries TRBV29-1 and TRBJ2-7; TRBD1 aligns across 7 bases. J gave up 4 bases and V 1 base, and 13 bases lay outside the gene matches. Germline values: CDR1 SQVTM, CDR2 ANQGSEA. The CDR3 spans 16 residues. CDR3 in amino acids: CSVEVLARGLRYEQYF. In DNA, the CDR3 is TGCAGCGTTGAAGTCTTGGCGAGGGGGCTTCGTTACGAGCAGTACTTC.

The V and J genes are TRBV5-8 and TRBJ2-2; 10 bases map to TRBD1. This CDR3 has 16 residues. Germline V gives CDR1 SGHTS, CDR2 YDEGEE. With V trimmed by 4 bases and J by 2 bases, 5 bases remained unmatched. For the CDR3, the DNA is TGTGCCAGCAGCCGAGGGACAGGGGCCAACACCGGGGAGCTGTTTTTT. As protein: CASSRGTGANTGELFF.

This clone was found a few times. The chain couples TRBV5-1 to TRBJ1-5; TRBD1 agrees at 9 bases. V dropped 4 bases and J dropped 3; count of bases not matched to a gene: 5. CDR1 is SGHRS and CDR2 is YFSETQ in the germline V gene. The CDR3 totals 15 residues. DNA of the CDR3: TGCGCCAGCAGCCCGACAGGGGGAGACAATCAGCCCCAGCATTTT. As protein: CASSPTGGDNQPQHF. The entire variable domain, with the rest obtained from reference TRBV5-1 and TRBJ1-5, is as follows: KAGVTQTPRYLIKTRGQQVTLSCSPISGHRSVSWYQQTPGQGLQFLFEYFSETQRNKGNFPGRFSGRQFSNSRSEMNVSTLELGDSALYLCASSPTGGDNQPQHFGDGTRLSIL.

The V gene is TRBV4-1, the J gene TRBJ2-1; the match to TRBD2 covers 11 bases. CDR3 length: 16 amino acids. Germline loops: CDR1 MGHRA, CDR2 YSYEKL. V lost 0 bases to trimming and J lost 8 bases; unmatched junction nucleotides: 6. The CDR3 is CASSQDLTSGRYEQFF. CDR3 DNA sequence: TGCGCCAGCAGCCAAGATTTAACTAGCGGGAGATATGAGCAGTTCTTC.

The rearrangement uses TRBV7-3 and TRBJ2-7; D not certain. The CDR3 spans 15 residues. Germline V gives CDR1 SGHTA, CDR2 FQGTGA. Trimming cost V 1 base and J 3 bases, with 13 bases left between them. DNA for the CDR3: TGTGCCAGCAGCTTAAGCGGATCCTTAGTCTACGAGCAGTACTTC. It specifies CASSLSGSLVYEQYF.

This sequence joins TRBV6-5 and TRBJ1-1, with D perhaps matching TRBD1 (6 bases). The CDR3 is 14 amino acids. Trimming cost V 4 bases and J 4 bases, with 13 bases left between them. Germline V CDR1 and CDR2: MNHEY, SVGAGI. CDR3 sequence (DNA): TGTGCCAGCAGTTCTCTTGGACAGACCACTGAAGCTTTCTTT. Translation gives CASSSLGQTTEAFF.

The chain joins TRBV7-9 to TRBJ2-7, with 9 bases aligning to TRBD1. J was trimmed by 3 bases and V by 5 bases; bases with no gene match: 5. Germline V gives CDR1 SEHNR, CDR2 FQNEAQ (reference sequence). This CDR3 has 14 residues. The CDR3 nucleotides are TGTGCCAGCAGCCTGGGACAGGGCAACTACGAGCAGTACTTC. Translation gives CASSLGQGNYEQYF.

The rearrangement uses TRBV29-1 and TRBJ1-2; D is unclear. V shed 7 bases and J shed 5 bases, with 32 bases lying between them. The CDR3 consists of 18 residues. Germline CDR1 and CDR2: SQVTM and ANQGSEA. Here the CDR3 DNA reads TGCAGCGCCGCGAGTGAAAGGGCGAGCACCGCGAGCGGATATGGCTACACCTTC. Amino acid sequence: CSAASERASTASGYGYTF. Full variable domain (missing parts from reference TRBV29-1 and TRBJ1-2): SAVISQKPSRDICQRGTSLTIQCQVDSQVTMMFWYRQQPGQSLTLIATANQGSEATYESGFVIDKFPISRPNLTFSTLTVSNMSPEDSSIYLCSAASERASTASGYGYTFGSGTRLTVV.

CDR3 DNA sequence: TGCAGCGTTGAAACAGGCGGGAACACCGGGGAGCTGTTTTTT. It yields the protein CSVETGGNTGELFF. The rearrangement joins TRBV29-1 to TRBJ2-2; perhaps TRBD1 as D (5 bases). The germline V gene has CDR1 SQVTM and CDR2 ANQGSEA. This CDR3 is built from 14 residues. V was pared by 2 bases and J by 1 base, with 8 bases between.

The chain uses TRBV15 and TRBJ2-1, with 7 bases lining up with TRBD2. CDR3 length: 15 amino acids. Losses at the gene ends were 0 bases for V and 8 bases for J; bases not matched to a gene: 7. CDR1 and CDR2 (germline): LNHNV, YYDKDF (reference sequence). The CDR3 is CATSRDRQRGDEQFF. The DNA for the CDR3 is TGTGCCACCAGCAGAGATCGGCAGCGGGGAGATGAGCAGTTCTTC.

The genes are TRBV2 and TRBJ1-5, with TRBD1 identical over 8 bases. Trimming cost V 3 bases and J 5 bases; bases outside gene matches: 18. CDR3 size: 19 residues. Germline lookup yields CDR1 SNHLY and CDR2 FYNNEI. CDR3 amino acids: CASSESAGQVRVGDQPQHF. CDR3 nucleotides: TGTGCCAGCAGTGAGAGTGCGGGACAGGTCAGAGTCGGGGATCAGCCCCAGCATTTT.

Turning to this clone: The junction and the germline gene differ at one end; a read error may be behind it. The V call is TRBV4-2, the J call TRBJ2-6; possibly TRBD1 for D (5 bases). The CDR3 is 17 amino acids. Germline V gene lookup returns CDR1 LGHNA and CDR2 YNFKEQ. DNA for the CDR3: TGTGCCAGCAGCCAGGGTCCTTCTGGTTCTGGGGCCAACGTCCCGACTTTC. Its translation: CASSQGPSGSGANVPTF.

The chain is built from TRBV9 and TRBJ2-7; 7 bases are shared with TRBD2. CDR1 SGDLS and CDR2 YYNGEE come from the germline V gene. Trimming took 0 bases from V and 5 from J; bases not matched to a gene: 8. The CDR3 extends over 15 amino acids. The CDR3, as DNA: TGTGCCAGCAGCGTAGGTGGACTAGTGTATGACGAGCAGTACTTC. Its protein is CASSVGGLVYDEQYF.

The chain combines TRBV11-2 with TRBJ1-5, with D possibly TRBD1 on 5 matching bases. In germline, CDR1 is SGHAT, CDR2 FQNNGV. The CDR3 spans 15 residues. Trimming left V 5 bases short and J 7 bases short, with 18 bases between. The CDR3 DNA sequence: TGTGCCAGCAGCCTTAGGGCCGGGGGGACCCAGCCCCAGCATTTT. It specifies CASSLRAGGTQPQHF.

J is TRBJ2-7 and V is TRBV2; 9 bases are a match to TRBD2. The CDR3 spans 15 residues. Germline V gives CDR1 SNHLY, CDR2 FYNNEI. V shed 6 bases and J 4 bases; nucleotides not matched to a gene: 10. CDR3 nucleotide sequence: TGTGCCAGCAGCGGAGCGGCGGGAGGGCCTTACGAGCAGTACTTC. Its translation is CASSGAAGGPYEQYF.

The rearrangement uses TRBV9 and TRBJ2-5; D gene unclear. Per germline, CDR1 SGDLS and CDR2 YYNGEE. V lost 2 bases and J 5 bases, leaving 10 bases between the germline ends. The CDR3 is made up of 13 amino acids. In nucleotides, the CDR3 is TGTGCCAGCAGCGTGGATGCGCGGGAGACCCAGTACTTC. Translated: CASSVDARETQYF.

The chain employs TRBV19 and TRBJ2-6; D not certain. The germline CDR1 and CDR2 sequences are LNHDA and SQIVND (reference sequence). This CDR3 spans 15 amino acids. V was trimmed by 4 bases and J by 0 bases, leaving 7 bases between them. The CDR3 sequence is CASSTYTSGANVLTF. Here the CDR3 DNA reads TGTGCCAGTAGTACCTATACCTCTGGGGCCAACGTCCTGACTTTC.

The rearrangement uses TRBV28 and TRBJ2-1; 11 bases map to TRBD2. Losses at the gene ends were 5 bases for V and 0 bases for J; bases not matched to a gene: 3. Germline values: CDR1 MDHEN, CDR2 SYDVKM. CDR3 length: 16 residues. CDR3 sequence reads: CASSLTSGSSYNEQFF. In nucleotides, the CDR3 is TGTGCCAGCAGTCTTACTAGCGGGAGCTCCTACAATGAGCAGTTCTTC. Looking up the rest from reference TRBV28 and TRBJ2-1 gives the full variable domain: DVKVTQSSRYLVKRTGEKVFLECVQDMDHENMFWYRQDPGLGLRLIYFSYDVKMKEKGDIPEGYSVSREKKERFSLILESASTNQTSMYLCASSLTSGSSYNEQFFGPGTRLTVL.

J is TRBJ1-5 and V is TRBV6-1, with no clear D. The CDR3 is made up of 14 amino acids. Trimming pared 6 bases from V and 2 bases from J, leaving 11 bases between. Germline values: CDR1 MNHNS, CDR2 SASEGT. The CDR3 protein is CASSEFQGNQPQHF. CDR3 DNA sequence: TGTGCCAGCAGCGAATTCCAGGGCAATCAGCCCCAGCATTTT.